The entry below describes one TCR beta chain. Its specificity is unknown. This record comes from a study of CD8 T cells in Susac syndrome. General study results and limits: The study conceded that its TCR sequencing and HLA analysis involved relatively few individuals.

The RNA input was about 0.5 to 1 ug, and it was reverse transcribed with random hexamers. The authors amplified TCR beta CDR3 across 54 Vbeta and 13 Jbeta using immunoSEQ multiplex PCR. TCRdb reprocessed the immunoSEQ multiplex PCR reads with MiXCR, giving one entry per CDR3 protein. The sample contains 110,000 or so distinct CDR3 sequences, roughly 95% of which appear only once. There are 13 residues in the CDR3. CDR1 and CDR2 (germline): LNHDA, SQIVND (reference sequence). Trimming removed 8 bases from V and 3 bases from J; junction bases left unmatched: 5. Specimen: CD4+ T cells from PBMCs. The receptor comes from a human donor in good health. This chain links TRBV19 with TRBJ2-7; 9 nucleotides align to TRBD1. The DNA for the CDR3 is TGTGCCAGTCAGGGACAGGGATTCTACGAGCAGTACTTC. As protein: CASQGQGFYEQYF.